These 27 T cell receptor beta chains came from one sample sequenced in a study of cytomegalovirus exposure and HLA in healthy donors. Vbeta (60) and Jbeta (13) primers were used in the PCR. Sequenced by immunoSEQ multiplex PCR; TCRdb stores in-frame clones only, minus some. This table has some 170,000 clones, 79% appearing once. Sample: PBMCs. The receptors originated from a man between 35 and 55 years old in good health and CMV-seronegative.

V usage is TRBV2 and J usage is TRBJ2-7, with 8 bases aligning to TRBD1. The length of the CDR3 is 16 residues. The germline gives CDR1 SNHLY, CDR2 FYNNEI. V shed 6 bases, J shed 2 bases, and the junction held 12 bases outside the gene matches. The CDR3: CASRFGADRAPYEQYF. CDR3 nucleotides: TGTGCCAGCAGGTTCGGAGCGGACAGGGCACCCTACGAGCAGTACTTC.

This clone was counted a few times. J is TRBJ2-1 and V is TRBV5-1, with 13 bases lining up with TRBD2. The germline CDR1 and CDR2 sequences are SGHRS and YFSETQ. This CDR3 contains 16 residues. V shed 4 bases and J 8 bases; nucleotides not matched to a gene: 9. This CDR3 reads CASSPLLAGGGDEQFF. The CDR3, as DNA: TGCGCCAGCAGCCCCCTACTAGCGGGAGGGGGTGATGAGCAGTTCTTC. The full variable domain, rest sourced from reference TRBV5-1 and TRBJ2-1, is KAGVTQTPRYLIKTRGQQVTLSCSPISGHRSVSWYQQTPGQGLQFLFEYFSETQRNKGNFPGRFSGRQFSNSRSEMNVSTLELGDSALYLCASSPLLAGGGDEQFFGPGTRLTVL.

V gene TRBV23-1 combines with J gene TRBJ2-1; 9 bases line up with TRBD2. TRBV23-1 is assigned to the ORF class and has an uncertain function. The CDR3 covers 17 residues. Trimming removed 1 base from V and 5 bases from J; junction bases left unmatched: 9. The CDR3 DNA is TGCGCCAGCAGTCAATTGGCAGCGGGAGGAAGCAACAATGAGCAGTTCTTC. As protein: CASSQLAAGGSNNEQFF.

This chain connects TRBV19 to TRBJ1-5, with TRBD1 as a possible D gene (5 bases). This CDR3 comprises 16 residues. Trimming removed 3 bases from V and 3 bases from J, with 15 bases in between. Germline values: CDR1 LNHDA, CDR2 SQIVND (reference sequence). The CDR3 nucleotides read TGTGCCAGTAGTATCAGGGCAGCGGGGTTCAATCAGCCCCAGCATTTT. Residues: CASSIRAAGFNQPQHF.

This rearrangement joins TRBV28 to TRBJ2-6; 7 bases fit TRBD1. Trimming took 6 bases from V and 0 from J; bases not matched to a gene: 8. The CDR3 length is 17 residues. From germline, CDR1 is MDHEN and CDR2 SYDVKM. The CDR3 coding sequence is TGTGCCAGCAGACCGACAGGGATAAGCTCTGGGGCCAACGTCCTGACTTTC. Its protein product is CASRPTGISSGANVLTF.

The chain is built from TRBV14 and TRBJ2-7; D might be TRBD2 (5 bases). Looked up from germline, CDR1 is SGHDN and CDR2 is FVKESK. The CDR3 covers 18 residues. V dropped 0 bases and J dropped 5 bases, with 23 bases sitting between them. CDR3 DNA: TGTGCCAGCAGCCAAGAGGTCCTATTCCGGGAAAGGAGGAACGAGCAGTACTTC. The encoded protein is CASSQEVLFRERRNEQYF.

This chain connects TRBV29-1 to TRBJ2-1, with D possibly matching TRBD2 (5 bases). The CDR3 runs 13 residues. Trimming took off 3 bases at V and 7 bases at J, with 13 bases between the two ends. Looked up from germline, CDR1 is SQVTM and CDR2 is ANQGSEA. The chain's CDR3 is CSVDGPGGNEQFF. For the CDR3, the DNA is TGCAGCGTTGACGGACCTGGCGGGAATGAGCAGTTCTTC.

This chain uses TRBV28 with TRBJ2-1; 12 positions agree with TRBD2. Germline loops: CDR1 MDHEN, CDR2 SYDVKM. The V and J ends lost 6 bases and 2 bases, in that order; junction bases with no gene match: 2. There are 15 residues in the CDR3. The CDR3 loop reads CASRSSGRAYNEQFF. As DNA, the CDR3 is TGTGCCAGCAGGTCTAGCGGGAGGGCCTACAATGAGCAGTTCTTC.

J is TRBJ2-2 and V is TRBV9, with D tentatively TRBD2 (7 bases). The CDR3 runs 15 residues. The germline V and J ends were trimmed by 2 bases and 5 bases, with 13 bases remaining between them. Germline V gives CDR1 SGDLS, CDR2 YYNGEE. The CDR3 spells CASSVGGGGTGELFF. The CDR3 nucleotides read TGTGCCAGCAGCGTGGGCGGGGGCGGGACCGGGGAGCTGTTTTTT.

In DNA, the CDR3 is TGTGCCAGCAGCCCCGACAGGGGAGCTGAAGCTTTCTTT. Its translation: CASSPDRGAEAFF. The V gene is TRBV7-9, the J gene TRBJ1-1, with TRBD1 matching 8 bases. Germline trimming cut 5 bases from V and 6 bases from J; bases unmatched to any gene: 5. The CDR3 runs 13 residues. The germline V gene encodes CDR1 SEHNR and CDR2 FQNEAQ (reference sequence).

The V gene is TRBV28, the J gene TRBJ1-4; 7 nucleotides match TRBD1. This CDR3 has 17 residues. V shed 5 bases, J shed 0 bases, and the junction held 9 bases outside the gene matches. Germline CDR1 reads MDHEN; CDR2 reads SYDVKM. The CDR3 bases are TGTGCCAGCAGTCCACCGGGACAGCTTGCAACTAATGAAAAACTGTTTTTT. This translates into CASSPPGQLATNEKLFF.

This sequence joins TRBV13 and TRBJ2-2; tentatively, D is TRBD2 (6 bases). V was cut by 2 bases and J by 4 bases, with 11 bases left in between. The CDR3 extends over 15 amino acids. The germline V gene has CDR1 PRHDT and CDR2 FYEKMQ (reference sequence). The DNA of the CDR3 is TGTGCCAGCAGCTTAAGGAGGGAGATCACCGGGGAGCTGTTTTTT. Translation gives CASSLRREITGELFF.

This clone was seen more than once but under ten times. This sequence joins TRBV7-2 and TRBJ2-7; 8 bases line up with TRBD2. V was clipped by 3 bases and J by 2 bases; unmatched bases: 3. CDR3 length equals 14 residues. Per the germline V gene, CDR1 is SGHTA and CDR2 is FQGNSA. In nucleotides, the CDR3 is TGTGCCAGCAGCTTGGGTAGCGGGACCTACGAGCAGTACTTC. Translation: CASSLGSGTYEQYF.

J is TRBJ2-5 and V is TRBV5-1, with TRBD2 matching over 15 bases. The CDR3 has 18 residues. From germline, CDR1 is SGHRS and CDR2 YFSETQ. After removal of 4 bases from V and 4 bases from J, the junction contained 11 bases not matched to a gene. CDR3 DNA: TGCGCCAGCAGCACGGGACTAGCGGGAGGTGCGTTCGGAGAGACCCAGTACTTC. This gives the protein CASSTGLAGGAFGETQYF.

The V and J genes are TRBV6-6 and TRBJ2-6; the D is unclear. V lost 6 bases, J lost 0 bases, and 9 bases lay in between. Germline CDR1 reads MNHNY; CDR2 reads SVGAGI (reference sequence). CDR3 size: 15 residues. CDR3 nucleotides: TGTGCCAGCAGCCCGGAGCTCTCTGGGGCCAACGTCCTGACTTTC. This sequence encodes CASSPELSGANVLTF.

V is TRBV27 and J is TRBJ2-1; 10 nucleotides agree with TRBD2. CDR3 length: 21 amino acids. Germline lookup yields CDR1 MNHEY and CDR2 SMNVEV (reference sequence). J gave up 1 base and V 3 bases, and 18 bases lay outside the gene matches. The CDR3 reads CASSFRPGGSGRSVSYNEQFF. CDR3 nucleotides: TGTGCCAGCAGTTTCCGCCCCGGGGGTAGCGGGAGGTCTGTGTCCTACAATGAGCAGTTCTTC.

A few counts support this clone. V and J are TRBV6-1 and TRBJ2-1, with D maybe TRBD2 (7 bases). CDR3 length equals 15 residues. Germline V gives CDR1 MNHNS, CDR2 SASEGT. V shed 3 bases and J shed 4 bases, with 13 bases lying between them. The CDR3 sequence is CASSEGASGYNEQFF. The CDR3, as DNA: TGTGCCAGCAGTGAGGGGGCTAGCGGATACAATGAGCAGTTCTTC.

The chain combines TRBV21-1 with TRBJ2-7; the DNA was not compared with TRBD1, the D call given in the table. TRBV21-1 is tagged as a pseudogene. This CDR3 is 14 amino acids long. The CDR3 DNA reads TGTGCCAGCAGTCGAAACCGTACAACCTACGAGCAGTACTTC. This codes for CASSRNRTTYEQYF.

This chain joins TRBV5-1 and TRBJ2-5; TRBD2 aligns across 9 bases. The CDR3 has 14 amino acids. V dropped 4 bases and J dropped 4; count of bases not matched to a gene: 5. Germline CDR1 SGHRS, CDR2 YFSETQ. CDR3 loop: CASSNKLAGETQYF. The DNA for the CDR3 is TGCGCCAGCAGCAACAAACTAGCGGGAGAGACCCAGTACTTC.

The rearrangement links TRBV15 to TRBJ2-2, with D unresolved. Germline-derived CDR1 and CDR2 are LNHNV and YYDKDF (reference sequence). The CDR3 is 15 amino acids. Trimming stripped 1 base from V and 1 base from J, with 7 bases between. CDR3 DNA: TGTGCCACCAGCAGAGTCGAGATGAACACCGGGGAGCTGTTTTTT. It codes for CATSRVEMNTGELFF.

The chain couples TRBV28 to TRBJ1-5; 9 nucleotides line up with TRBD1. CDR3 size: 15 residues. Germline CDR1 reads MDHEN; CDR2 reads SYDVKM. The junction had 6 bases not matched to a gene; V was cut back by 5 bases and J by 4 bases. The CDR3 DNA reads as TGTGCCAGCAGTCCCGGGGACAGGGATAATCAGCCCCAGCATTTT. It yields the protein CASSPGDRDNQPQHF.

This clone appeared a single time. This chain uses TRBV5-1 with TRBJ2-5; TRBD2 aligns across 7 bases. The germline V gene has CDR1 SGHRS and CDR2 YFSETQ. CDR3 length: 14 residues. V was clipped by 4 bases and J by 0 bases; unmatched bases: 3. The CDR3 is CASSRLADQETQYF. Written as DNA, the CDR3 is TGCGCCAGCAGCCGGCTAGCGGACCAAGAGACCCAGTACTTC.

The chain combines TRBV7-9 with TRBJ2-1; 11 nucleotides agree with TRBD2. This CDR3 has 18 amino acids. The V and J ends lost 6 bases and 4 bases, in that order; junction bases with no gene match: 14. Germline CDR1 and CDR2: SEHNR and FQNEAQ (reference sequence). CDR3: CASRGSGTSGLGYNEQFF. The CDR3 coding sequence is TGTGCCAGCAGAGGATCCGGGACTAGCGGATTGGGGTACAATGAGCAGTTCTTC.

This clone was counted a single time. V and J are TRBV7-9 and TRBJ1-1, with a weak D call TRBD1 (6 bases). V was shortened by 3 bases and J by 5 bases, with 10 bases between the two germline ends. Germline CDR1 reads SEHNR; CDR2 reads FQNEAQ (reference sequence). The CDR3 contains 13 residues. CDR3 coding DNA: TGTGCCAGCAGCTTGCGAACAGGGACTGAAGCTTTCTTT. Translated, it gives CASSLRTGTEAFF.

The J gene is TRBJ2-7, the V gene TRBV4-1; 7 bases agree with TRBD1. Germline CDR1 MGHRA, CDR2 YSYEKL. After removal of 4 bases from V and 6 bases from J, the junction contained 6 bases not matched to a gene. There are 13 residues in the CDR3. The CDR3 spells CASSPPTGSEQYF. Written as DNA, the CDR3 is TGCGCCAGCAGCCCTCCGACAGGGTCCGAGCAGTACTTC.

This clone was counted only a few times. CDR3 in amino acids: CASSLDPGGNSPLHF. The DNA for the CDR3 is TGTGCCAGCAGCTTAGACCCGGGGGGGAATTCACCCCTCCACTTT. V usage is TRBV7-2 and J usage is TRBJ1-6, with D possibly TRBD1 on 5 matching bases. Germline CDR1 is SGHTA and CDR2 is FQGNSA. Trimming left V 1 base short and J 7 bases short, with 11 bases between. This CDR3 is 15 amino acids long.

CDR3 sequence (DNA): TGCAGCCCCCGGTTCGGGACAGATACGCAGTATTTT. Protein: CSPRFGTDTQYF. The chain is built from TRBV29-1 and TRBJ2-3, with D unclear. Trimming removed 8 bases at V and 3 bases at J, with 12 bases between. The CDR3 totals 12 residues. CDR1 SQVTM and CDR2 ANQGSEA come from the germline V gene.